This TCR beta chain is from a study of graft-versus-host responses after intestinal transplantation. On the study more broadly: Every one of the recipients received anti-thymocyte globulin induction and afterwards took tacrolimus and steroids for around 3 years.

A remark on this clone: Its target is unknown.

Sequencing was performed with immunoSEQ multiplex PCR; in TCRdb, only in-frame clones are kept and a portion is missing. The sample consists of 90,000 to 130,000 clones, 85% to 95% of them appearing once. Points from the study as a whole: Recipient marrow contained GvH clones, some of which appeared first in ileum or blood.

The CDR3 runs to 12 residues. V lost 8 bases, J lost 7 bases, and 15 bases lay in between. Looked up from germline, CDR1 is SGHVS and CDR2 is FQNEAQ. V usage is TRBV7-8 and J usage is TRBJ2-7; D is perhaps TRBD1 or TRBD2 (7 bases each). The input for sequencing was unstimulated CD8+ T cells sorted from spleen or lymph node cells, taken before transplant. The sequence was collected from a human donor who was the organ donor for an intestinal transplant. In DNA form, the CDR3 reads TGTGCCAGCGGGGAGGGGGCGCATGAGCAGTACTTC. Translation: CASGEGAHEQYF.